This T cell receptor beta chain stems from a study of cytomegalovirus exposure and HLA in healthy donors. This cohort consisted of healthy bone marrow donors. This clone was observed a single time. Its antigen is currently unknown. CDR3 length: 14 amino acids. Germline CDR1 reads MNHEY; CDR2 reads SMNVEV (reference sequence). V lost 5 bases and J 5 bases, leaving 16 bases between the germline ends. The PCR was carried out with 60 Vbeta primers and 13 Jbeta primers. Assay used: immunoSEQ multiplex PCR; TCRdb lists only in-frame clones, some missing. The data show about 180,000 clones, around 74% seen once. The study's findings and limits: Among CMV-associated TCR beta chains, most appeared HLA-restricted in a later analysis.

The sequencing sample was made of PBMCs. V usage is TRBV27 and J usage is TRBJ2-7; tentatively, D is TRBD2 (5 bases). The receptor's source is a male donor in good health and CMV-seronegative. The CDR3 reads CASSHRTARDEQYF. The CDR3 nucleotides are TGTGCCAGCAGTCATAGGACTGCCAGAGACGAGCAGTACTTC.